Described below is a single T cell receptor (beta chain) sequence and its context. What this receptor recognizes is not known. One base away there is no much larger clone; base qualities are not given. This entry is derived from a study of blood T cell repertoires in COVID-19 (dated by TCRdb to the early 2020s). About the investigation overall: Collaborator samples came from the United States, Italy and Spain and covered acute and convalescent phases of COVID-19. The prospective study material was composed of cDNA or gDNA derived from T cells, B-cell-depleted T cells, or PBMCs. Where HLA class I and class II types were available, the types were taken from metadata supplied by the sample provider, not from assay-based typing. A freely available public database, intended as a resource for researchers studying the immune response to SARS-CoV-2, is where the repertoires were released. The dataset comprised deeply sampled blood TCRbeta repertoires from subjects exposed to, actively infected with, or recovered from COVID-19. The samples were drawn from two sources: the first 160 participants of the ongoing ImmuneRACE study, and 1,254 subjects contributed by 6 global collaborators. Nearly every sample came with metadata listing a de-identified subject ID, COVID-19 status, age in years and sex. What the authors observed across the whole study: The quantity of clinical and demographic metadata differed by source and by participant and was supplied without curation.

At the junction V is shortened by 1 base and J by 6 bases, with 7 bases in between. CDR1 is given as SQVTM and CDR2 as ANQGSEA, both from the germline V gene. There are 11 amino acids in the CDR3, from cysteine to phenylalanine inclusive. Only the CDR3 part of the read is kept: 33 bases, read in frame from the first base. TCRbeta CDR3 regions were amplified from genomic DNA using the immunoSEQ Assay, a bias-controlled multiplex PCR. For the original study's pipeline: The number of nucleated cells in each sample was estimated from the amplification of reference gene primers within the assay. To quantify the absolute abundance of each unique TCRbeta CDR3 rearrangement, sequence reads were collapsed and filtered. For each sample, productive Simpson clonality was calculated as the square root of Simpson's diversity index over productive rearrangements. TCRdb limited this immuneACCESS table to in-frame rearrangements with V and J called. A share of clones is missing; checked studies link under half to unresolved V genes, and the rest is unexplained. D and trimming come from the DNA, and the V and J calls and clone size come from that table. The sample table records 130,000 or so clones; around 89% of these occur just once. The ten largest clones capture approximately 4.3% of the sample.

One collaborating source in Seattle enrolled patients during active infection and followed them longitudinally through the course of disease. The collaborating institutions used their own protocols to collect whole blood in K2EDTA tubes. For TCRbeta analysis, collaborators shipped samples as frozen whole blood, isolated PBMCs, or DNA extracted from either of those sample types. Sequenced: peripheral blood. The receptor chain draws on TRBV29-1 and TRBJ2-7, with the D gene too uncertain to name. The receptor was isolated from a man aged 55 to 70 with COVID-19, enrolled during active disease. The DNA reads as follows: TGCAGCGTTGAAGTCCGACTCGAGCAGTACTTC. This gives the protein CSVEVRLEQYF.